The 31 T cell receptor beta chains listed next were all sequenced from one sample in a study of response to subunit inactivated influenza vaccine. TCRdb redid the calling of the RT-PCR reads with MiXCR, one entry per CDR3 protein. In the table there are roughly 700,000 distinct CDR3 sequences, approximately 13% of which are singletons. The sequencing used PBMCs from blood, collected 14 to 15 days before vaccination. These receptors were collected from a man between 50 and 59 years old who received an inactivated influenza vaccine.

This clonotype was recorded a few times. This chain uses TRBV20-1 with TRBJ2-1; 7 bases map to TRBD2. Germline assignment: CDR1 DFQATT and CDR2 SNEGSKA (reference sequence). Trimming took 2 bases from V and 4 from J; bases not matched to a gene: 14. The CDR3 loop spans 17 amino acids. The CDR3 region is CSARKGGAGVGYNEQFF. The CDR3, as DNA: TGCAGTGCTAGAAAGGGAGGGGCGGGAGTGGGATACAATGAGCAGTTCTTC.

This clonotype has just a few counts. The V gene is TRBV12-3 or TRBV12-4, the J gene TRBJ2-7, with D perhaps TRBD2 (6 bases). The CDR3 runs to 14 residues. V lost 6 bases and J 7 bases, leaving 19 bases between the germline ends. The CDR3 nucleotides are TGTGCCAGCAGCCCCGTGTTTGCGGGGTCGGAGCAGTACTTC. Its translation is CASSPVFAGSEQYF.

At least ten counts were recorded for this clonotype. The genes are TRBV5-6 and TRBJ2-7, with D perhaps TRBD2 (6 bases). The ends were cut back, 2 bases at V and 6 bases at J, with 18 bases in the middle. From germline, CDR1 is SGHDT and CDR2 YYEEEE. The length of the CDR3 is 15 residues. The CDR3, as DNA: TGTGCCAGCAGCTTCGCGAGGGGACTCGTCGCCGAGCAGTACTTC. Its translation is CASSFARGLVAEQYF. The whole variable domain, remainder taken from reference TRBV5-6 and TRBJ2-7, is DAGVTQSPTHLIKTRGQQVTLRCSPKSGHDTVSWYQQALGQGPQFIFQYYEEEERQRGNFPDRFSGHQFPNYSSELNVNALLLGDSALYLCASSFARGLVAEQYFGPGTRLTVT.

V gene TRBV28 combines with J gene TRBJ1-1, with D possibly TRBD1 on 5 matching bases. This CDR3 has 21 amino acids. Germline assignment: CDR1 MDHEN and CDR2 SYDVKM. Between the trimmed V and J ends, which lost 2 bases and 6 bases, there was a span of 34 bases. CDR3: CASSLGEGKRLNKHFVPEAFF. The CDR3 DNA reads as TGTGCCAGCAGTTTAGGGGAGGGGAAAAGGTTGAACAAACACTTTGTCCCTGAAGCTTTCTTT.

This clonotype was seen more than once but under ten times. This sequence joins TRBV28 and TRBJ1-2, with no clear D. CDR3 length equals 14 residues. The germline V gene has CDR1 MDHEN and CDR2 SYDVKM. Trimming took 6 bases from V and 4 from J, leaving 15 bases between them. As DNA, the CDR3 is TGTGCCAGCAGCCCGGGAGGAGCAACCTATGGCTACACCTTC. This translates into CASSPGGATYGYTF.

This chain uses TRBV5-1 with TRBJ2-7, with TRBD2 matching 9 bases. The V segment lost 0 bases and the J segment 2 bases; nucleotides outside the gene matches: 6. The CDR3 length is 16 residues. Germline CDR1 reads SGHRS; CDR2 reads YFSETQ. For the CDR3, the DNA is TGCGCCAGCAGCTTGGAAGGCGGGAGGGCCACCTACGAGCAGTACTTC. It specifies CASSLEGGRATYEQYF.

The V gene is TRBV20-1, the J gene TRBJ2-1, with 12 bases aligning to TRBD2. Germline V gene sequence: CDR1 DFQATT, CDR2 SNEGSKA (reference sequence). CDR3 size: 16 residues. J lost 7 bases, V lost 5 bases, and 12 bases had no gene match. The CDR3 is CSAGRLAGVLWNEQFF. The CDR3 bases are TGCAGTGCTGGCCGACTAGCGGGAGTTCTTTGGAATGAGCAGTTCTTC.

A word on this clonotype: The junction does not match germline at one end; this may be a read error. The chain carries TRBV6-5 and TRBJ1-4; 12 positions match TRBD1. This CDR3 comprises 19 residues. Germline values: CDR1 MNHEY, CDR2 SVGAGI. The CDR3 region has the DNA TGTGCCAGCAGTTACCTCCCCGGGACAGGGGGCGCGGCTAACGAAAAACTGTTTTTT. It specifies CASSYLPGTGGAANEKLFF.

The chain links TRBV11-1 to TRBJ2-1; 8 nucleotides agree with TRBD2. The CDR3 covers 18 residues. The germline gives CDR1 SGHAT, CDR2 FQDESV (reference sequence). Losses at the gene ends were 2 bases for V and 5 bases for J; bases not matched to a gene: 14. CDR3 region: CASSLFPSGTRGNNEQFF. As DNA, the CDR3 is TGTGCCAGCAGCTTATTCCCGTCCGGGACTAGAGGGAACAATGAGCAGTTCTTC.

The table lists this clonotype with many counts. This chain connects TRBV7-2 to TRBJ2-2, with 7 bases that match TRBD2. The CDR3 is made up of 15 amino acids. The germline CDR1 and CDR2 sequences are SGHTA and FQGNSA. The V gene end was trimmed by 5 bases and the J gene end by 0 bases; junction bases not matched to a gene: 3. CDR3 coding DNA: TGTGCCAGCAGCGCACTAGCGACGAACACCGGGGAGCTGTTTTTT. Amino acids: CASSALATNTGELFF.

The gene calls are TRBV3-1 and TRBJ2-5; weak D call: TRBD2 (7 bases). Trimming left V 4 bases short and J 1 base short, with 16 bases between. The CDR3 runs to 16 residues. The germline V gene has CDR1 LGHDT and CDR2 YNNKEL (reference sequence). The CDR3 is CASSPLRRGRQETQYF. The CDR3 coding sequence is TGTGCCAGCAGCCCCCTTAGGCGGGGGCGCCAAGAGACCCAGTACTTC.

This chain joins TRBV20-1 and TRBJ2-2; TRBD1 agrees at 9 bases. The CDR3 length is 15 residues. Trimming cost V 0 bases and J 5 bases; bases outside gene matches: 4. The V gene's germline CDR1 is DFQATT and CDR2 SNEGSKA (reference sequence). Here the CDR3 DNA reads TGCAGTGCTAGAGATTGGGACAGGGCTACCGGGGAGCTGTTTTTT. This encodes CSARDWDRATGELFF.

This clonotype was found a few times. V and J are TRBV6-5 and TRBJ2-2, with 10 bases identical to TRBD1. Trimming removed 3 bases from V and 8 bases from J; junction bases left unmatched: 6. Germline CDR1 and CDR2: MNHEY and SVGAGI. The CDR3 spans 15 residues. Here the CDR3 DNA reads TGTGCCAGCAGTTATTTGGGACAGGGGCTGGGGGAGCTGTTTTTT. It specifies CASSYLGQGLGELFF.

The chain employs TRBV3-1 and TRBJ2-7, with TRBD1 matching over 7 bases. V shed 3 bases and J 4 bases; nucleotides not matched to a gene: 3. CDR3 length: 13 residues. From germline, CDR1 is LGHDT and CDR2 YNNKEL (reference sequence). CDR3 bases: TGTGCCAGCAGCCAGACAGGGCTATACGAGCAGTACTTC. Translation gives CASSQTGLYEQYF.

With regard to this clonotype: An end of the junction differs from the germline gene, which may be a read error. The J gene is TRBJ2-5, the V gene TRBV2; no reliable D call. This CDR3 region has 12 residues. Germline V gene lookup returns CDR1 SNHLY and CDR2 FYNNEI. The chain's CDR3 is CASSEIEASRLF. The DNA for the CDR3 is TGTGCCAGCAGTGAAATTGAGGCTTCGCGGTTATTC.

This clonotype was detected ten times or more. The chain joins TRBV5-1 to TRBJ2-5; TRBD2 is a possible D gene (5 bases). This CDR3 is built from 16 residues. Germline CDR1 and CDR2: SGHRS and YFSETQ. The ends were cut back, 0 bases at V and 4 bases at J, with 16 bases in the middle. CDR3 coding DNA: TGCGCCAGCAGCTTGGACGGGAAACGCGTTGGAGAGACCCAGTACTTC. This gives the protein CASSLDGKRVGETQYF. The full variable domain, in which reference TRBV5-1 and TRBJ2-5 provide the parts outside the CDR3, is KAGVTQTPRYLIKTRGQQVTLSCSPISGHRSVSWYQQTPGQGLQFLFEYFSETQRNKGNFPGRFSGRQFSNSRSEMNVSTLELGDSALYLCASSLDGKRVGETQYFGPGTRLLVL.

J is TRBJ2-1 and V is TRBV29-1; the D is unclear. CDR1 is SQVTM and CDR2 is ANQGSEA in the germline V gene. V shed 6 bases and J shed 7 bases, with 16 bases lying between them. The CDR3 is 13 residues long. The CDR3 region is CSVQTLLSNEQFF. The CDR3 DNA follows: TGCAGCGTCCAGACACTGCTCTCTAATGAGCAGTTCTTC.

The chain has TRBV20-1 and TRBJ2-5; D could derive from TRBD1 or TRBD2 (5 bases each). Germline CDR1 and CDR2: DFQATT and SNEGSKA (reference sequence). Trimming stripped 6 bases from V and 1 base from J, with 24 bases between. This CDR3 contains 17 residues. CDR3 residues: CSAARDGLLALQETQYF. The CDR3, as DNA: TGCAGTGCGGCCCGGGACGGACTGCTCGCCCTCCAAGAGACCCAGTACTTC.

The gene calls are TRBV4-3 and TRBJ2-3; no clear D gene. CDR3 size: 13 residues. Trimming stripped 2 bases from V and 6 bases from J, with 9 bases between. The germline gives CDR1 LGHNA, CDR2 YSLEER. This chain's CDR3 is CASSQLSSDTQYF. The CDR3 DNA reads TGCGCCAGCAGCCAACTAAGCTCTGATACGCAGTATTTT.

This clonotype was found a few times. The junction does not match germline at one end; this may be a read error. The CDR3: CASSQGGSSGSLDTQYF. DNA for the CDR3: TGCGCCAGCAGTCAAGGCGGTAGTAGCGGGAGCTTAGATACGCAGTATTTT. The chain is built from TRBV4-3 and TRBJ2-3; TRBD2 matches 9 bases. The germline gives CDR1 LGHNA, CDR2 YSLEER. The CDR3 covers 17 residues.

This clonotype was counted at least ten times. The chain links TRBV5-1 to TRBJ2-1; 12 bases align to TRBD2. This CDR3 comprises 16 residues. The V segment lost 0 bases and the J segment 10 bases; nucleotides outside the gene matches: 8. CDR1 is SGHRS and CDR2 is YFSETQ in the germline V gene. The CDR3: CASSLAKLAGGFEQFF. CDR3 nucleotide sequence: TGCGCCAGCAGCTTGGCCAAACTAGCGGGAGGTTTCGAGCAGTTCTTC.

The chain carries TRBV20-1 and TRBJ2-7; TRBD1 matches at 8 bases. After removal of 5 bases from V and 1 base from J, the junction contained 7 bases not matched to a gene. Germline CDR1 and CDR2: DFQATT and SNEGSKA (reference sequence). This CDR3 is 14 amino acids long. The CDR3, as DNA: TGCAGTGCTCCCAAACAGGGGGTGTCCTACGAGCAGTACTTC. Its translation: CSAPKQGVSYEQYF.

This clonotype was detected a few times. This chain uses TRBV18 with TRBJ1-3; D uncertain. This CDR3 has 16 amino acids. Trimming cost V 3 bases and J 0 bases, with 12 bases left between them. Germline V gives CDR1 KGHSH, CDR2 LQKENI. The CDR3 here is CASSPIRASSGNTIYF. CDR3 nucleotides: TGTGCCAGCTCACCGATACGGGCGTCCTCTGGAAACACCATATATTTT.

This clonotype was seen a handful of times. The V and J genes are TRBV9 and TRBJ2-3, with 10 nucleotides matching TRBD2. The CDR3 runs to 15 residues. The ends lost 1 base at V and 6 bases at J; junction bases unmatched: 5. Per germline, CDR1 SGDLS and CDR2 YYNGEE. The CDR3 DNA is TGTGCCAGCAGCGTACTTGTAGCGGGAGGTGATACGCAGTATTTT. It yields the protein CASSVLVAGGDTQYF. Full variable domain (outside the CDR3, taken from reference TRBV9 and TRBJ2-3): DSGVTQTPKHLITATGQRVTLRCSPRSGDLSVYWYQQSLDQGLQFLIQYYNGEERAKGNILERFSAQQFPDLHSELNLSSLELGDSALYFCASSVLVAGGDTQYFGPGTRLTVL.

For the CDR3, the DNA is TGTGCCAGCTCACCAGCCGGGGACACTGAAGCTTTCTTT. Protein product: CASSPAGDTEAFF. The chain links TRBV18 to TRBJ1-1; the D is unclear. Germline V CDR1 and CDR2: KGHSH, LQKENI. The CDR3 extends over 13 amino acids. Trimming took off 2 bases at V and 3 bases at J, with 7 bases between the two ends.

The chain is built from TRBV6-5 and TRBJ1-5, with D tentatively TRBD1 (5 bases). CDR1 is MNHEY and CDR2 is SVGAGI in the germline V gene. Trimming shortened V by 0 bases and J by 6 bases, and 21 bases separated the two germline ends. The length of the CDR3 is 18 residues. CDR3 region: CASSYSIRTRQIIQPQHF. The CDR3 nucleotides are TGTGCCAGCAGTTACTCGATACGGACACGGCAGATAATTCAGCCCCAGCATTTT.

This clonotype was seen a handful of times. The junction departs from germline at one end; a sequencing error may be responsible. This sequence joins TRBV7-2 and TRBJ1-5, with D perhaps matching TRBD1 (6 bases). There are 15 residues in the CDR3. Per the germline V gene, CDR1 is SGHTA and CDR2 is FQGNSA. The CDR3: CVSSLLGGSYQPQHF. CDR3 sequence (DNA): TGTGTCAGCAGCCTCCTCGGGGGCTCTTATCAGCCCCAGCATTTT.

This clonotype was observed at least ten times. This sequence joins TRBV5-1 and TRBJ2-2; tentative D call: TRBD2 (5 bases). The CDR3 has 13 amino acids. Germline V CDR1 and CDR2: SGHRS, YFSETQ. Trimming took off 5 bases at V and 3 bases at J, with 8 bases between the two ends. DNA for the CDR3: TGCGCCAGCAGACTGGGAGACACCGGGGAGCTGTTTTTT. Amino acid sequence: CASRLGDTGELFF.

The genes are TRBV3-1 and TRBJ1-2; D uncertain. The V end lost 3 bases, the J end lost 4 bases, and 12 bases lay between the germline ends. Looked up from germline, CDR1 is LGHDT and CDR2 is YNNKEL (reference sequence). The CDR3 is 14 amino acids. As DNA, the CDR3 is TGTGCCAGCAGCCATACCGAGGAGGGCTATGGCTACACCTTC. Residues: CASSHTEEGYGYTF.

The chain links TRBV5-1 to TRBJ2-1; 8 bases are a match to TRBD2. V was pared by 4 bases and J by 0 bases, with 6 bases of the junction left unmatched. CDR3 length: 16 amino acids. CDR1 and CDR2 (germline): SGHRS, YFSETQ. CDR3 loop: CASSVSGGGSYNEQFF. The DNA for the CDR3 is TGCGCCAGCAGCGTAAGCGGGGGAGGCTCCTACAATGAGCAGTTCTTC.

The V call is TRBV5-6, the J call TRBJ2-7; possible D gene TRBD1, 6 bases. In germline, CDR1 is SGHDT, CDR2 YYEEEE. The CDR3 has 15 amino acids. With 5 bases removed from V and 2 bases from J, the gap between germline ends came to 17 bases. CDR3 in amino acids: CASRRGQTYTYEQYF. The CDR3 DNA reads as TGTGCCAGCAGACGCGGACAGACCTACACCTACGAGCAGTACTTC. The variable domain in full, completed from reference TRBV5-6 and TRBJ2-7, reads DAGVTQSPTHLIKTRGQQVTLRCSPKSGHDTVSWYQQALGQGPQFIFQYYEEEERQRGNFPDRFSGHQFPNYSSELNVNALLLGDSALYLCASRRGQTYTYEQYFGPGTRLTVT.